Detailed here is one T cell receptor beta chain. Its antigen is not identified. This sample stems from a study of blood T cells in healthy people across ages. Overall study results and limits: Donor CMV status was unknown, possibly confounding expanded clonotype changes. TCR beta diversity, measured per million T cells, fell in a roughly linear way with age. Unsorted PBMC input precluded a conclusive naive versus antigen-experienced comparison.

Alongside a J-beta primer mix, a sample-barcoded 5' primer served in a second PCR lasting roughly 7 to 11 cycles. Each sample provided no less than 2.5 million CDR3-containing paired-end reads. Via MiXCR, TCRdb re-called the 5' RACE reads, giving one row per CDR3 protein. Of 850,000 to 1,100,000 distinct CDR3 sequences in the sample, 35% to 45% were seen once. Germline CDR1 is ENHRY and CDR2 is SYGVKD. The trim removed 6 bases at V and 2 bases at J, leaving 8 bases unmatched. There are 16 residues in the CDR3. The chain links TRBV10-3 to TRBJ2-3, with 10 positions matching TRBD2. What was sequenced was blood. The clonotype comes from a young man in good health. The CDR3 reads CAIRNLLAGVTDTQYF. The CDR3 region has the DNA TGTGCCATCAGGAACCTTCTAGCGGGGGTCACAGATACGCAGTATTTT.